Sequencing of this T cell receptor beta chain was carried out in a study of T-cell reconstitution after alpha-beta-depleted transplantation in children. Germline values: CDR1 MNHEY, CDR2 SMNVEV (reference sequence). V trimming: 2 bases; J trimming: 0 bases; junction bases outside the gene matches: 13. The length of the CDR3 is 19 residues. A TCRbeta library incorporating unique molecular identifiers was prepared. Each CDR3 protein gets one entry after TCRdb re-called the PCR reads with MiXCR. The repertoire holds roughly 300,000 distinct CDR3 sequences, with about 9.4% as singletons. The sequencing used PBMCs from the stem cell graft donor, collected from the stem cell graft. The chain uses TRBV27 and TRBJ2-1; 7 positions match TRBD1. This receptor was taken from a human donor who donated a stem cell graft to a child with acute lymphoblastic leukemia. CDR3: CASSLHAVAWDSSYNEQFF. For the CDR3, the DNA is TGTGCCAGCAGTTTACACGCGGTGGCCTGGGACAGCTCCTACAATGAGCAGTTCTTC.